This entry is about one T cell receptor beta chain. V was clipped by 3 bases and J by 7 bases; unmatched bases: 3. CDR1 is ENHRY, CDR2 SYGVKD, per germline. The CDR3 spans 14 residues. The entry originates in a study of human T cells and chemical hapten exposure. Time point of the sample: patch test 3, about 24 weeks after DPC sensitization. Treatment specified: therapeutic diphenylcyclopropenone sensitization with weekly scalp DPC. TCRdb fed the RACE reads into MiXCR, producing one record per CDR3 protein. The table shows about 160,000 distinct CDR3 sequences, with about a quarter occurring only once.

This chain joins TRBV10-3 and TRBJ2-1; 10 positions match TRBD1. This TCR came from a woman under 30 with alopecia areata. Some clones in this sample may be carry-over from other donors' samples. This material consisted of whole blood, taken in connection with sensitization to the hapten diphenylcyclopropenone (DPC). The CDR3 region has the DNA TGTGCCATCAGTGACAGGACAGGGGGGAATGAGCAGTTCTTC. Protein sequence: CAISDRTGGNEQFF.